Following are 26 T cell receptor beta chains from one sample sequenced in a study of cytomegalovirus exposure and HLA in healthy donors. Using immunoSEQ multiplex PCR, the repertoire was profiled, and TCRdb retains in-frame clones only, with some absent. Found here are about 340,000 clones, around 86% of them singletons; the top ten hold over 0.8%. Sequencing was carried out using PBMCs. These receptors all come from a woman aged 18 to 35 in good health and CMV-seronegative.

For this clone: An end of the junction does not agree with germline; a read error may underlie this. This rearrangement joins TRBV7-7 to TRBJ2-5; D may be TRBD1 (5 bases). CDR3 length: 13 amino acids. In germline, CDR1 is SSHAT, CDR2 FNYEAQ (reference sequence). DNA of the CDR3: TGTGCTAGCAGCTTACAGGCAAGAGAGACCCAGTACTTC. Translation: CASSLQARETQYF.

The chain couples TRBV15 to TRBJ1-1; 9 bases align to TRBD1. There are 13 residues in the CDR3. J was trimmed by 7 bases and V by 6 bases; bases with no gene match: 6. Germline-derived CDR1 and CDR2 are LNHNV and YYDKDF (reference sequence). Written as DNA, the CDR3 is TGTGCCACCAGGCCTACAGGGGGCATTGAAGCTTTCTTT. Its protein product is CATRPTGGIEAFF.

The V gene is TRBV9, the J gene TRBJ2-2; the match to TRBD2 covers 12 bases. In germline, CDR1 is SGDLS, CDR2 YYNGEE. The CDR3 loop spans 16 amino acids. With V trimmed by 4 bases and J by 4 bases, 5 bases remained unmatched. The CDR3 region has the DNA TGTGCCAGCAGCCCAGGACTAGCGGGAAGCACCGGGGAGCTGTTTTTT. It yields the protein CASSPGLAGSTGELFF. The full variable domain, in which reference TRBV9 and TRBJ2-2 provide the parts outside the CDR3, is DSGVTQTPKHLITATGQRVTLRCSPRSGDLSVYWYQQSLDQGLQFLIQYYNGEERAKGNILERFSAQQFPDLHSELNLSSLELGDSALYFCASSPGLAGSTGELFFGEGSRLTVL.

This clone was counted between two and nine times. This chain connects TRBV5-5 to TRBJ2-2; the match to TRBD2 covers 11 bases. CDR3 length: 17 amino acids. The J segment lost 7 bases and the V segment lost 4 bases, leaving 12 bases of the junction unmatched. In germline, CDR1 is SGHKS, CDR2 YYEKEE (reference sequence). The CDR3 coding sequence is TGTGCCAGCAGCCCTTATACGACTAGCGGGATGGTCGGGGAGCTGTTTTTT. This codes for CASSPYTTSGMVGELFF.

The chain combines TRBV6-6 with TRBJ2-1; D may be TRBD2 (5 bases). V shed 5 bases and J shed 1 base, with 9 bases lying between them. The V gene's germline CDR1 is MNHNY and CDR2 SVGAGI (reference sequence). The CDR3 is 14 residues long. Here the CDR3 DNA reads TGTGCCAGCAGTACTAGTGATTCCTACAATGAGCAGTTCTTC. It is translated as CASSTSDSYNEQFF.

The chain uses TRBV19 and TRBJ2-1, with TRBD1 identical over 8 bases. J was trimmed by 3 bases and V by 6 bases; bases with no gene match: 7. The CDR3 consists of 15 residues. The V gene's germline CDR1 is LNHDA and CDR2 SQIVND (reference sequence). CDR3 DNA sequence: TGTGCCAGTAGCCAAGGACAGGGCAGCTACAATGAGCAGTTCTTC. It is translated as CASSQGQGSYNEQFF.

This sequence joins TRBV9 and TRBJ1-3; no clear D gene. Germline CDR1 is SGDLS and CDR2 is YYNGEE. The CDR3 extends over 15 amino acids. Trimming stripped 0 bases from V and 3 bases from J, with 10 bases between. The CDR3 DNA sequence: TGTGCCAGCAGCGTAGGCTGGGCCGGTGGAAACACCATATATTTT. Its translation is CASSVGWAGGNTIYF.

J is TRBJ2-7 and V is TRBV27; possible D gene TRBD1, 8 bases. Trimming pared 5 bases from V and 2 bases from J, leaving 13 bases between. This CDR3 is built from 14 residues. Germline V gene lookup returns CDR1 MNHEY and CDR2 SMNVEV (reference sequence). CDR3 sequence (DNA): TGTGCCAGCAGTAACAGGGGGGGAGCCTACGAGCAGTACTTC. Its protein product is CASSNRGGAYEQYF.

The V gene is TRBV27, the J gene TRBJ2-1; D call uncertain. Germline V CDR1 and CDR2: MNHEY, SMNVEV (reference sequence). V lost 2 bases to trimming and J lost 2 bases, with 4 bases between them. The CDR3 covers 13 residues. The CDR3 region is CASSLEPYNEQFF. In DNA form, the CDR3 reads TGTGCCAGCAGTTTAGAGCCCTACAATGAGCAGTTCTTC.

V gene TRBV5-6 combines with J gene TRBJ2-1, with 7 bases identical to TRBD2. The CDR3 consists of 17 residues. V lost 0 bases, J lost 6 bases, and 12 bases stayed unmatched. Germline lookup yields CDR1 SGHDT and CDR2 YYEEEE. CDR3 amino acids: CASSLEFGLGGSNEQFF. The DNA for the CDR3 is TGTGCCAGCAGCTTGGAGTTCGGACTAGGAGGTTCCAATGAGCAGTTCTTC.

V usage is TRBV28 and J usage is TRBJ2-7; TRBD2 is a possible D gene (6 bases). Germline loops: CDR1 MDHEN, CDR2 SYDVKM. The V end was cut by 4 bases, the J end by 4 bases, with 11 bases between. This CDR3 is built from 13 residues. CDR3 nucleotides: TGTGCCAGCAGTTCGGCGGGACTGTACGAGCAGTACTTC. Amino acids: CASSSAGLYEQYF.

The chain links TRBV12-5 to TRBJ2-7; 8 positions match TRBD1. The CDR3 length is 16 residues. The J segment lost 2 bases and the V segment lost 4 bases, leaving 10 bases of the junction unmatched. Germline assignment: CDR1 LGHNT and CDR2 FRNRAP. CDR3 DNA: TGTGCTAGTGGTTGGAGGAGACAGGGGACCCCCTACGAGCAGTACTTC. This gives the protein CASGWRRQGTPYEQYF.

V gene TRBV29-1 combines with J gene TRBJ1-1; D uncertain. The CDR3 totals 17 residues. Germline CDR1 reads SQVTM; CDR2 reads ANQGSEA. V lost 6 bases and J lost 4, with 27 bases in between. The CDR3 nucleotides read TGCAGCGTCGAAAAATCCGGAGACTCCTGGCGGGGCACTGAAGCTTTCTTT. It codes for CSVEKSGDSWRGTEAFF. Together with reference TRBV29-1 and TRBJ1-1, the CDR3 gives the full variable domain: SAVISQKPSRDICQRGTSLTIQCQVDSQVTMMFWYRQQPGQSLTLIATANQGSEATYESGFVIDKFPISRPNLTFSTLTVSNMSPEDSSIYLCSVEKSGDSWRGTEAFFGQGTRLTVV.

The chain recombines TRBV19 with TRBJ2-5; 7 bases are a match to TRBD2. V lost 5 bases, J lost 5 bases, and 8 bases stayed unmatched. Germline assignment: CDR1 LNHDA and CDR2 SQIVND (reference sequence). The CDR3 is 14 amino acids. CDR3 residues: CASSPRTRWETQYF. The CDR3 coding sequence is TGTGCCAGTAGTCCCAGGACTAGGTGGGAGACCCAGTACTTC.

The table lists this clone with a count of one. The CDR3: CASSVDPGSYEQYF. CDR3 bases: TGTGCCAGCAGCGTAGATCCGGGGAGCTACGAGCAGTACTTC. The rearrangement uses TRBV9 and TRBJ2-7; tentative D call: TRBD2 (5 bases). V was cut by 0 bases and J by 3 bases, with 10 bases left in between. This CDR3 has 14 amino acids. The germline V gene has CDR1 SGDLS and CDR2 YYNGEE.

The chain has TRBV18 and TRBJ1-5, with 8 bases lining up with TRBD1. The CDR3 loop spans 15 amino acids. Germline V CDR1 and CDR2: KGHSH, LQKENI. Trimming cost V 6 bases and J 6 bases; bases outside gene matches: 10. The CDR3 protein is CASSLDRGVSQPQHF. Written as DNA, the CDR3 is TGTGCCAGCTCTCTCGACAGGGGAGTGAGTCAGCCCCAGCATTTT.

V usage is TRBV6-1 and J usage is TRBJ2-1, with TRBD2 identical over 12 bases. CDR1 is MNHNS and CDR2 is SASEGT in the germline V gene. The CDR3 is 14 residues long. V lost 6 bases, J lost 7 bases, and 4 bases stayed unmatched. In DNA, the CDR3 is TGTGCCAGCAGCCTTGGGACTAGCGGGAATGAGCAGTTCTTC. This translates into CASSLGTSGNEQFF.

This chain uses TRBV18 with TRBJ2-3, with D hard to call. Trimming pared 3 bases from V and 0 bases from J, leaving 7 bases between. Germline V gene sequence: CDR1 KGHSH, CDR2 LQKENI. The CDR3 sequence is 14 residues long. CDR3 in amino acids: CASSPPVSTDTQYF. The CDR3 nucleotides read TGTGCCAGCTCACCCCCCGTTAGCACAGATACGCAGTATTTT.

This chain joins TRBV18 and TRBJ2-7; D unclear. V was clipped by 3 bases and J by 3 bases, with 9 bases between them. The V gene's germline CDR1 is KGHSH and CDR2 LQKENI. The length of the CDR3 is 13 residues. The CDR3 is CASSPPGVYEQYF. The DNA of the CDR3 is TGTGCCAGCTCACCTCCAGGTGTCTACGAGCAGTACTTC.

The chain combines TRBV9 with TRBJ2-5; 10 bases map to TRBD1. With V trimmed by 4 bases and J by 5 bases, 11 bases remained unmatched. This CDR3 is built from 16 residues. In germline, CDR1 is SGDLS, CDR2 YYNGEE. The CDR3 here is CASSSRDRGSEETQYF. The CDR3 DNA reads as TGTGCCAGCAGCTCCCGGGACAGGGGAAGCGAGGAGACCCAGTACTTC.

V is TRBV28 and J is TRBJ2-6; no firm D call. Germline V gene data show CDR1 as MDHEN and CDR2 as SYDVKM. V lost 6 bases, J lost 4 bases, and 16 bases lay in between. The CDR3 length is 16 residues. CDR3 in amino acids: CASSQPAVWGANVLTF. The DNA of the CDR3 is TGTGCCAGCAGCCAACCCGCGGTATGGGGGGCCAACGTCCTGACTTTC.

The V and J genes are TRBV2 and TRBJ2-1; 13 bases are shared with TRBD2. The V and J ends lost 7 bases and 6 bases, in that order; junction bases with no gene match: 6. The germline V gene has CDR1 SNHLY and CDR2 FYNNEI. The CDR3 extends over 15 amino acids. The DNA of the CDR3 is TGTGCCAGCAATCCGGGACTAGCGGGGTCCAATGAGCAGTTCTTC. The encoded protein is CASNPGLAGSNEQFF.

The chain is built from TRBV4-3 and TRBJ2-3; possibly TRBD2 for D (7 bases). Trimming took off 0 bases at V and 4 bases at J, with 17 bases between the two ends. The CDR3 spans 17 residues. The germline V gene has CDR1 LGHNA and CDR2 YSLEER. The DNA for the CDR3 is TGCGCCAGCAGCCAAGATCTAGGGGGGGGTCGAGCAGATACGCAGTATTTT. Protein product: CASSQDLGGGRADTQYF.

The chain employs TRBV4-2 and TRBJ2-7, with 7 nucleotides matching TRBD1. The CDR3 contains 16 residues. Germline V lookup: CDR1 LGHNA, CDR2 YNFKEQ. Germline trimming cut 2 bases from V and 0 bases from J; bases unmatched to any gene: 7. As DNA, the CDR3 is TGTGCCAGCAGCCAAAAAGGACAGGTCAACTCCTACGAGCAGTACTTC. It translates to CASSQKGQVNSYEQYF.

This rearrangement joins TRBV27 to TRBJ2-2; 7 nucleotides match TRBD1. Germline CDR1 MNHEY, CDR2 SMNVEV (reference sequence). The CDR3 is made up of 13 amino acids. The V gene end was trimmed by 8 bases and the J gene end by 7 bases; junction bases not matched to a gene: 7. The CDR3 region is CASSHRGFGELFF. The CDR3 DNA reads as TGTGCCAGCTCGCACAGGGGTTTCGGGGAGCTGTTTTTT.

This chain connects TRBV7-9 to TRBJ2-2, with D maybe TRBD1 (5 bases). Germline V gene data show CDR1 as SEHNR and CDR2 as FQNEAQ (reference sequence). This CDR3 has 15 amino acids. With 5 bases removed from V and 5 bases from J, the gap between germline ends came to 15 bases. The CDR3 spells CASSARGIETGELFF. The CDR3 coding sequence is TGTGCCAGCAGCGCTAGGGGTATCGAGACCGGGGAGCTGTTTTTT.